This record concerns one T cell receptor beta chain sequence. The antigen remains unidentified. Mismatch with germline at one junction end may stem from a read error. Sample-barcoded 5' priming and a J-beta primer mix drove a second PCR of roughly 6 to 12 cycles. The template-switch adaptor was a 5' adaptor with 12 random nucleotides. It tagged each cDNA molecule. From the 5' RACE reads, TCRdb called clonotypes with MiXCR, one entry per CDR3 protein. The sample shows 730,000 or so distinct CDR3 sequences, roughly 43% of them seen only once. Per the germline V gene, CDR1 is SGHVS and CDR2 is FQNEAQ. The length of the CDR3 is 13 residues. The data derive from a study of blood T cells in healthy people across ages. Whole-study findings and limits: Long-lived donors exceeded aged donors in naive CD4+ cells and diversity.

The sample taken for sequencing was blood. The rearrangement uses TRBV7-8 and TRBJ2-3, with a possible D match to TRBD2 (6 bases). This receptor was identified in a man older than 75 in good health. CDR3 amino acids: CASSVATGGTQYF. Here the CDR3 DNA reads TGTGCCAGCAGCGTAGCGACCGGGGGTACGCAGTATTTT.